The 15 T cell receptor beta chains below were found in one sample sequenced in a study of blood T cell repertoires in COVID-19. Only in-frame clones appear in the TCRdb table, and some are missing; sequencing was by immunoSEQ multiplex PCR. The sample has roughly 68,000 clones; around 90% are singletons. Sequencing was carried out using peripheral blood. These receptors were obtained from a man aged 50 to 59 with acute or convalescent COVID-19.

CDR3 amino acids: CASSRGGEAGANVLTF. The CDR3 region has the DNA TGTGCCAGCTCACGTGGAGGGGAGGCTGGGGCCAACGTCCTGACTTTC. The chain is built from TRBV18 and TRBJ2-6; possible D gene TRBD2, 6 bases. The V gene's germline CDR1 is KGHSH and CDR2 LQKENI. This CDR3 is 16 amino acids long. V was cut by 4 bases and J by 2 bases, with 12 bases left in between.

V usage is TRBV5-5 and J usage is TRBJ2-7, with D perhaps TRBD2 (7 bases). CDR3 size: 17 residues. Per germline, CDR1 SGHKS and CDR2 YYEKEE (reference sequence). The V and J ends lost 3 bases and 6 bases respectively, with 25 bases between them. CDR3 region: CASSSRIPGGISGEQYF. DNA for the CDR3: TGTGCCAGCAGCTCCCGAATCCCGGGGGGCATCTCTGGCGAGCAGTACTTC. Variable domain in full (rest from reference TRBV5-5 and TRBJ2-7): DAGVTQSPTHLIKTRGQQVTLRCSPISGHKSVSWYQQVLGQGPQFIFQYYEKEERGRGNFPDRFSARQFPNYSSELNVNALLLGDSALYLCASSSRIPGGISGEQYFGPGTRLTVT.

The rearrangement joins TRBV9 to TRBJ1-1; a possible D gene is TRBD1 (5 bases). CDR3 length: 13 amino acids. Germline V CDR1 and CDR2: SGDLS, YYNGEE. Trimming stripped 3 bases from V and 1 base from J, with 7 bases between. This CDR3 is CASSETGNTEAFF. The CDR3, as DNA: TGTGCCAGCAGCGAAACAGGGAACACTGAAGCTTTCTTT.

The chain couples TRBV7-9 to TRBJ1-6; D possibly corresponds to TRBD1 (6 bases). Per germline, CDR1 SEHNR and CDR2 FQNEAQ (reference sequence). This CDR3 is 15 amino acids long. V was trimmed by 5 bases and J by 4 bases, leaving 12 bases between them. CDR3 in amino acids: CASSPDSTYNSPLHF. Here the CDR3 DNA reads TGTGCCAGCAGCCCGGACAGCACGTATAATTCACCCCTCCACTTT.

V gene TRBV10-2 combines with J gene TRBJ1-6, with 8 bases fitting TRBD1. CDR3 length: 17 amino acids. With 10 bases clipped from V and 7 bases from J, the junction kept 18 bases outside the gene matches. CDR1 and CDR2 (germline): WSHSY, SAAADI. The DNA for the CDR3 is TGCGCCATCACCCCCGGAACCACAGGGGGGAAAAATTCACCCCTCCACTTT. It translates to CAITPGTTGGKNSPLHF.

V is TRBV12-3 or TRBV12-4 and J is TRBJ2-7; D might be TRBD1 (6 bases). Trimming removed 5 bases from V and 6 bases from J, with 14 bases in between. There are 13 residues in the CDR3. The CDR3 DNA follows: TGTGCCAGCAGTCCTAAACAGGGACGCGAGCAGTACTTC. Protein: CASSPKQGREQYF.

This chain uses TRBV7-6 with TRBJ1-1, with D perhaps matching TRBD1 (6 bases). The CDR3 sequence is 16 residues long. V lost 1 base and J lost 0, with 12 bases in between. The germline gives CDR1 SGHVS, CDR2 FNYEAQ. This chain's CDR3 is CASSLGGGLMNTEAFF. The CDR3 nucleotides read TGTGCCAGCAGCTTAGGGGGGGGCCTCATGAACACTGAAGCTTTCTTT.

This sequence joins TRBV21-1 and TRBJ1-2; whether TRBD1, the table's D call, matches the DNA was not checked. TRBV21-1 is marked as a pseudogene. CDR3 length: 22 residues. This CDR3 is CASSKDGPTGFRSSEPNYGYTF. The CDR3 DNA reads TGTGCCAGCAGCAAAGATGGTCCGACAGGGTTCCGTAGTTCCGAACCTAACTATGGCTACACCTTC.

The chain joins TRBV5-6 to TRBJ1-5; D is unresolved. The CDR3 runs to 16 residues. V was pared by 0 bases and J by 0 bases, with 10 bases between. Germline V gene data show CDR1 as SGHDT and CDR2 as YYEEEE. CDR3 nucleotide sequence: TGTGCCAGCAGCTTGGCTGGTAGTTTTAGCAATCAGCCCCAGCATTTT. Its translation: CASSLAGSFSNQPQHF.

The chain has TRBV13 and TRBJ2-2; TRBD2 matches at 8 bases. Germline V lookup: CDR1 PRHDT, CDR2 FYEKMQ (reference sequence). V shed 5 bases, J shed 2 bases, and the junction held 7 bases outside the gene matches. This CDR3 is built from 16 residues. The CDR3 protein is CASSILAEENTGELFF. In DNA form, the CDR3 reads TGTGCCAGCAGCATACTAGCGGAGGAAAACACCGGGGAGCTGTTTTTT. The variable domain in full, with the rest retrieved from reference TRBV13 and TRBJ2-2, is AAGVIQSPRHLIKEKRETATLKCYPIPRHDTVYWYQQGPGQDPQFLISFYEKMQSDKGSIPDRFSAQQFSDYHSELNMSSLELGDSALYFCASSILAEENTGELFFGEGSRLTVL.

This clone was picked up one time. This sequence joins TRBV25-1 and TRBJ2-2; 10 bases are a match to TRBD2. Germline trimming cut 4 bases from V and 8 bases from J; bases unmatched to any gene: 10. Per the germline V gene, CDR1 is MGHDK and CDR2 is SYGVNS. The length of the CDR3 is 16 residues. The CDR3 DNA sequence: TGTGCCAGCAGTGCGGCTAGCGGGGGAACCGGGGGGGAGCTGTTTTTT. Translation gives CASSAASGGTGGELFF.

This sequence joins TRBV2 and TRBJ1-1; D remains unclear. The CDR3 is 14 residues long. The V end was cut by 5 bases, the J end by 5 bases, with 15 bases between. Germline V gene sequence: CDR1 SNHLY, CDR2 FYNNEI. The CDR3 is CASSITGWETEAFF. The CDR3 DNA reads as TGTGCCAGCAGTATAACGGGGTGGGAAACTGAAGCTTTCTTT.

V usage is TRBV7-2 and J usage is TRBJ1-1; D gene unclear. Trimming shortened V by 1 base and J by 7 bases, and 16 bases separated the two germline ends. Germline V gene sequence: CDR1 SGHTA, CDR2 FQGNSA. The CDR3 is 15 amino acids. The CDR3 DNA reads as TGTGCCAGCAGCTTAGATCGAGGCAGACTTGTTGAAGCTTTCTTT. Amino acid sequence: CASSLDRGRLVEAFF.

V usage is TRBV12-3 or TRBV12-4 and J usage is TRBJ1-2, with D possibly being TRBD1 (5 bases). The CDR3 is 13 residues long. V dropped 6 bases and J dropped 0 bases, with 8 bases sitting between them. The DNA of the CDR3 is TGTGCCAGCAGACAGACAGCTAACTATGGCTACACCTTC. The encoded protein is CASRQTANYGYTF.

J is TRBJ1-5 and V is TRBV6-5, with 9 bases that match TRBD1. The CDR3 spans 15 residues. Germline V CDR1 and CDR2: MNHEY, SVGAGI. The trim removed 6 bases at V and 7 bases at J, leaving 10 bases unmatched. CDR3 amino acids: CASRLDRGREQPQHF. The CDR3 bases are TGTGCCAGCAGATTGGACAGGGGAAGGGAGCAGCCCCAGCATTTT.